This T cell receptor (beta chain) was profiled in a study of control samples from healthy donors and cancer patients. Clones were sequenced by immunoSEQ multiplex PCR, and TCRdb holds only the in-frame ones, with some missing. The sample lists some 100,000 clones; more than 80% were seen once. What was sequenced was blood. This clonotype was obtained from a man in his late teens or twenties in good health.

The CDR3 sequence: CASSLDGYSYNEQFF. Here the CDR3 DNA reads TGTGCCAGCAGCTTAGATGGGTACTCCTACAATGAGCAGTTCTTC. The chain carries TRBV7-6 and TRBJ2-1; the D is unclear. Between the trimmed V and J ends, which lost 1 base and 0 bases, there was a span of 7 bases. Germline V gene lookup returns CDR1 SGHVS and CDR2 FNYEAQ. There are 15 residues in the CDR3.